This T cell receptor (beta chain) was identified during a study of T cell changes during pregnancy in multiple sclerosis. Assay: immunoSEQ multiplex PCR; the TCRdb copy retains only in-frame clones and omits some. The sample includes over 30,000 clones, approximately 89% of them seen just once. The origin of this receptor is a female donor in good health, enrolled as a control in a pregnancy study. The material sequenced was CD4+ T cells from peripheral blood mononuclear cells, taken in the second trimester of pregnancy.

Here the CDR3 reads CASSSSPIGRTGELFF. CDR3 DNA: TGTGCCAGCAGCTCTTCTCCGATTGGCAGAACCGGGGAGCTGTTTTTT. The chain recombines TRBV7-2 with TRBJ2-2, with no clear D. V lost 4 bases, J lost 5 bases, and 17 bases lay in between. The CDR3 length is 16 residues. Per the germline V gene, CDR1 is SGHTA and CDR2 is FQGNSA. The variable domain in full, with the rest retrieved from reference TRBV7-2 and TRBJ2-2, is GAGVSQSPSNKVTEKGKDVELRCDPISGHTALYWYRQSLGQGLEFLIYFQGNSAPDKSGLPSDRFSAERTGGSVSTLTIQRTQQEDSAVYLCASSSSPIGRTGELFFGEGSRLTVL.